The clone carrying this T cell receptor beta chain was observed a few times. No antigen is known for it. J was trimmed by 5 bases and V by 4 bases; bases with no gene match: 10. Germline V gene lookup returns CDR1 SGHNT and CDR2 YYREEE (reference sequence). The CDR3 length is 16 residues. The data were taken from a study of PD-1 blockade in mismatch repair-deficient tumors. TCRs were sequenced from a few patients responding to pembrolizumab. Clones were read by immunoSEQ multiplex PCR, and TCRdb kept only the in-frame ones, dropping some. The sample records 17,000 or so clones, about 87% being singletons. The study, taken as a whole, reports: Tumor-resident clones, often absent from pretreatment blood, expanded after pembrolizumab and then contracted.

The sample in question was PBMCs, obtained roughly 23 weeks after starting pembrolizumab. V usage is TRBV5-4 and J usage is TRBJ2-7, with 12 bases aligning to TRBD2. The sequence derives from an adult with mismatch repair-deficient cancer. The CDR3 sequence: CASSRGLAGLVNEQYF. CDR3 in DNA: TGTGCCAGCAGCCGTGGACTAGCGGGACTGGTTAACGAGCAGTACTTC.